Listed below are T cell receptor beta chains from one sample, sequenced in a study of cytomegalovirus exposure and HLA in healthy donors. Assay used: immunoSEQ multiplex PCR; TCRdb lists only in-frame clones, some missing. This table has around 99,000 clones, roughly three quarters appearing once. The specimen sequenced was PBMCs. The origin of the receptors is a man between 18 and 35 years old in good health and CMV-seronegative. The CDR3 runs from the conserved cysteine through the conserved F or W. D genes are given only for firm matches. Clone size is not always given. Where it is, it says once, few, many or a class for expanded clones.

size: .; D: TRBD2; J: TRBJ2-2; V: TRBV29-1; DNA: TGCAGCGTTGGGTTAGCGGGGGCCGGGGAGCTGTTTTTT; CDR3: CSVGLAGAGELFF
size: .; D: .; J: TRBJ2-7; V: TRBV7-9; DNA: TGTGCCAGCAGCGATACAGGGTACGAGCAGTACTTC; CDR3: CASSDTGYEQYF
size: .; D: .; J: TRBJ2-7; V: TRBV7-8; DNA: TGTGCCAGCAGCCATAAAAAGGGGAACGAGCAGTACTTC; CDR3: CASSHKKGNEQYF
size: .; D: .; J: TRBJ2-3; V: TRBV5-1; DNA: TGCGCCAGCAGCTTGGTTCCGGGGTTAAGCACAGATACGCAGTATTTT; CDR3: CASSLVPGLSTDTQYF
size: .; D: TRBD1; J: TRBJ1-4; V: TRBV7-9; DNA: TGTGCCAGCAGCCCCGGAATGAGACAGGGAAGGGAAAAACTGTTTTTT; CDR3: CASSPGMRQGREKLFF
size: .; D: .; J: TRBJ1-6; V: TRBV27; DNA: TGTGCCAGCAGTCCTCTGGGCTCCTCACCCCTCCACTTT; CDR3: CASSPLGSSPLHF
size: .; D: TRBD1; J: TRBJ1-2; V: TRBV18; DNA: TGTGCCAGCTCCCCCGGACAGGACTGGGTATATGGCTACACCTTC; CDR3: CASSPGQDWVYGYTF
size: .; D: .; J: TRBJ1-1; V: TRBV11-2; DNA: TGTGCCAGCAGCGGAGGGCCTGAAGCTTTCTTT; CDR3: CASSGGPEAFF
size: .; D: TRBD1; J: TRBJ1-3; V: TRBV4-2; DNA: TGTGCCAGCAGCCAACCTAACGTGGGACAGTCTGGAAACACCATATATTTT; CDR3: CASSQPNVGQSGNTIYF
size: once; D: TRBD1; J: TRBJ1-2; V: TRBV6-1; DNA: TGTGCCAGCTCTCGTAGCGAGACAGGGGTTTTCGGCTACACCTTC; CDR3: CASSRSETGVFGYTF
size: .; D: .; J: TRBJ2-1; V: TRBV29-1; DNA: TGCAGGGCCCCCGAACACAGTACCTACTCCTACAATGAGCAGTTCTTC; CDR3: CRAPEHSTYSYNEQFF
size: few; D: .; J: TRBJ1-1; V: TRBV7-6; DNA: TGTGCCAGCAGCTTAGGGGGGGGAAAGCCCGAGGCTTTCTTT; CDR3: CASSLGGGKPEAFF
size: .; D: .; J: TRBJ2-2; V: TRBV7-8; DNA: TGTGCCAGCAGCTTAGGCGGCAGGGGGGCCGGGGAGCTGTTTTTT; CDR3: CASSLGGRGAGELFF
size: .; D: .; J: TRBJ2-7; V: TRBV2; DNA: TGTGTCAGCAGTGAGGTGGCCAGTTCCTACGAGCAGTACTTC; CDR3: CVSSEVASSYEQYF
size: .; D: TRBD2; J: TRBJ2-7; V: TRBV6-5; DNA: TGTGCCAGCAGCCGCGGGGGAGGCTACGAGCAGTACTTC; CDR3: CASSRGGGYEQYF
size: .; D: .; J: TRBJ1-5; V: TRBV7-2; DNA: TGTGCCAGCAGCCCGGGTAGCAATCAGCCCCAGCATTTT; CDR3: CASSPGSNQPQHF
size: .; D: .; J: TRBJ1-1; V: TRBV7-2; DNA: TGTGCCAGCAGCTTTCTTCGGAACACTGAAGCTTTCTTT; CDR3: CASSFLRNTEAFF
size: few; D: .; J: TRBJ2-5; V: TRBV6-1; DNA: TGTGCCAGCAGTGAAAAGATCGACGGAGGGGAGACCCAGTACTTC; CDR3: CASSEKIDGGETQYF
size: .; D: .; J: TRBJ2-5; V: TRBV7-9; DNA: TGTGCCAGCAGCTTCAAGCAGGGGCTAAAAGAGACCCAGTACTTC; CDR3: CASSFKQGLKETQYF
size: .; D: .; J: TRBJ2-2; V: TRBV28; DNA: TGTGCCAGCAGTCGCGCCGGGGAGCTGTTTTTT; CDR3: CASSRAGELFF
size: .; D: .; J: TRBJ2-5; V: TRBV18; DNA: TGTGCCAGCTCACCCGCACCGCCAGGGATAGATGGTCAAGAGACCCAGTACTTC; CDR3: CASSPAPPGIDGQETQYF
size: .; D: .; J: TRBJ1-1; V: TRBV27; DNA: TGTGCCAGCAGTCACGCAGGAGGAGAAGCTTTCTTT; CDR3: CASSHAGGEAFF
size: .; D: .; J: TRBJ1-6; V: TRBV9; DNA: TGTGCCAGCAGTCTAGGGGACCCAGGGACTCCCCTCCACTTT; CDR3: CASSLGDPGTPLHF
size: .; D: TRBD2; J: TRBJ2-2; V: TRBV5-7; DNA: TGTGCCAGCAGCTTGAGAGCGGGGGGGCCCGGCGGGGAGCTGTTTTTT; CDR3: CASSLRAGGPGGELFF
size: .; D: .; J: TRBJ2-7; V: TRBV6-5; DNA: TGTGCCAGCAGTAACAGGCAGGGGTACGAGCAGTACTTC; CDR3: CASSNRQGYEQYF
size: .; D: TRBD1; J: TRBJ2-3; V: TRBV25-1; DNA: TGTGCCAGCAAAGACAGGGGCAGCACAGATACGCAGTATTTT; CDR3: CASKDRGSTDTQYF
size: .; D: .; J: TRBJ1-1; V: TRBV10-3; DNA: TGTGCCATCACGGATAAGGGGGGGGGCACTGAAGCTTTCTTT; CDR3: CAITDKGGGTEAFF
size: .; D: TRBD2; J: TRBJ2-1; V: TRBV11-3; DNA: TGTGCCAGCAGCCCCCCTGAGGGGCGCGGGGGGAACAATGAGCAGTTCTTC; CDR3: CASSPPEGRGGNNEQFF
size: .; D: .; J: TRBJ1-3; V: TRBV7-8; DNA: TGTGCCAGCAGCCCCACGGGGGACTCGTTGTTCTCTGGAAACACCATATATTTT; CDR3: CASSPTGDSLFSGNTIYF
size: few; D: TRBD1; J: TRBJ2-7; V: TRBV6-5; DNA: TGTGTCACGAGACAGGGGGCCGGCGAGCAGTACTTC; CDR3: CVTRQGAGEQYF
size: once; D: .; J: TRBJ2-7; V: TRBV10-3; DNA: TGTGCCACGACAGGAAACTACGAGCAGTACTTC; CDR3: CATTGNYEQYF
size: .; D: TRBD1; J: TRBJ2-7; V: TRBV13; DNA: TGTGCCACCACCCCGGGACAGGGGGCGGGTGAGCAGTACTTC; CDR3: CATTPGQGAGEQYF
size: .; D: .; J: TRBJ1-2; V: TRBV18; DNA: TGTGCCAGCTCACCCAGCTACGACAGGGGCTACACCTTC; CDR3: CASSPSYDRGYTF
size: .; D: TRBD1; J: TRBJ2-3; V: TRBV14; DNA: TGTGCCAGCAGCCCTACAGGGGGCCATAGCACAGATACGCAGTATTTT; CDR3: CASSPTGGHSTDTQYF
size: .; D: .; J: TRBJ1-3; V: TRBV7-9; DNA: TGTGCCAGCAGCTTAGCAGGGGTTGGAAACACCATATATTTT; CDR3: CASSLAGVGNTIYF
size: .; D: TRBD1; J: TRBJ1-2; V: TRBV9; DNA: TGTGCCAGCAGCGCGGGGACAGATTCTAACTATGGCTACACCTTC; CDR3: CASSAGTDSNYGYTF
size: .; D: .; J: TRBJ2-3; V: TRBV5-6; DNA: TGTGCCAGCACCACTAAACGCACAGATACGCAGTATTTT; CDR3: CASTTKRTDTQYF
size: .; D: .; J: TRBJ1-1; V: TRBV5-1; DNA: TGCGCCAGCAGCGGCAGGGGTGGGACGGCTGAAGCTTTCTTT; CDR3: CASSGRGGTAEAFF
size: .; D: .; J: TRBJ1-1; V: TRBV2; DNA: TGTGCCAGCAGGACGGGGATGGCTAGCACTGAAGCTTTCTTT; CDR3: CASRTGMASTEAFF